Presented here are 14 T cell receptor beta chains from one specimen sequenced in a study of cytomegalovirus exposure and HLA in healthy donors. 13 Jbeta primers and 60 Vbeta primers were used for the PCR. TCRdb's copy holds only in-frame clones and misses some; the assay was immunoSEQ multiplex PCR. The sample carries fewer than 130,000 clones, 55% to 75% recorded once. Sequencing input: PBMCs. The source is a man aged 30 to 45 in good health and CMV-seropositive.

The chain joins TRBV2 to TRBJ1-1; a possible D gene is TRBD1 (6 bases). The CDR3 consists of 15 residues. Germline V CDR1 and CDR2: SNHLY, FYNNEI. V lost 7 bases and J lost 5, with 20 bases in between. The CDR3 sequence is CASTDPAGALTEAFF. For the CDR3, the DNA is TGTGCCAGCACCGACCCCGCGGGGGCGCTTACTGAAGCTTTCTTT.

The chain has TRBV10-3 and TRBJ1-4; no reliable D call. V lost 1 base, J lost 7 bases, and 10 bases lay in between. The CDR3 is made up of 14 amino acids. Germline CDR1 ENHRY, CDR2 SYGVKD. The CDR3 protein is CAISEWSGSEKLFF. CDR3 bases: TGTGCCATCAGTGAGTGGAGCGGCAGTGAAAAACTGTTTTTT.

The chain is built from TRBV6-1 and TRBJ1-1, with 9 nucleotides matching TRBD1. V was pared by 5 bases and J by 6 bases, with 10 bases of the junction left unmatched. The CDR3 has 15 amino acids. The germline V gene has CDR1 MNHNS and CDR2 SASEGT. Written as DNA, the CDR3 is TGTGCCAGCAGTTCACCGGGACAGGGCCGGCCTGAAGCTTTCTTT. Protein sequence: CASSSPGQGRPEAFF.

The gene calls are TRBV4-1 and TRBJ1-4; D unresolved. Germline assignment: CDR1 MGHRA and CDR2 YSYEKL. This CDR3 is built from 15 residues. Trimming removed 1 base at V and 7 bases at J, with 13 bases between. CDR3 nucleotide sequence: TGCGCCAGCAGCCAAGGTCGGCTTACGGGTGAAAAACTGTTTTTT. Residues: CASSQGRLTGEKLFF.

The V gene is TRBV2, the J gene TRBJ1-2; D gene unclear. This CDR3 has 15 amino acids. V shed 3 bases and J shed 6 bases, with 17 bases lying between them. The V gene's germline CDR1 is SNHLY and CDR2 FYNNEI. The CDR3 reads CASSENRGSSDGYTF. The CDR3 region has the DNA TGTGCCAGCAGTGAGAATCGAGGGAGTTCGGATGGCTACACCTTC.

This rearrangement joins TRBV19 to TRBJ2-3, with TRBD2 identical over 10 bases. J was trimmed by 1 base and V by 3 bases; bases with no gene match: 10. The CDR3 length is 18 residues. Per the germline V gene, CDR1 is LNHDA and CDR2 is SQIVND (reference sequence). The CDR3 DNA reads TGTGCCAGTAGTATCCTCCAGACTAGCGGGTTTCGCACAGATACGCAGTATTTT. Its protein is CASSILQTSGFRTDTQYF.

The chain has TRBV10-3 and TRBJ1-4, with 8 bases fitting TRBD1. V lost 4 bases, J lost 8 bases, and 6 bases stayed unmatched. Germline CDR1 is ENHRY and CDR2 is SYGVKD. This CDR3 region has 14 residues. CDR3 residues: CAISAQGAEEKLFF. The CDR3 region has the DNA TGTGCCATCAGTGCTCAGGGGGCGGAGGAAAAACTGTTTTTT.

The CDR3 region has the DNA TGTGCCAGCCTTGGGGCAGATAACTATGGCTACACCTTC. Translation gives CASLGADNYGYTF. J is TRBJ1-2 and V is TRBV27; D may be TRBD1 (5 bases). The CDR3 has 13 amino acids. V lost 8 bases to trimming and J lost 1 base, with 11 bases between them. Germline CDR1 reads MNHEY; CDR2 reads SMNVEV (reference sequence).

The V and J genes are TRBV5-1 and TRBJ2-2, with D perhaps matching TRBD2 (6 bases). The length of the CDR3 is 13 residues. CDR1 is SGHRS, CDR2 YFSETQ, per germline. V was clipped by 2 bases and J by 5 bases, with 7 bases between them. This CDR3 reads CASSFGGTGELFF. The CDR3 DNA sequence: TGCGCCAGCAGCTTCGGGGGTACCGGGGAGCTGTTTTTT. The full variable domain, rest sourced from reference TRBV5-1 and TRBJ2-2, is KAGVTQTPRYLIKTRGQQVTLSCSPISGHRSVSWYQQTPGQGLQFLFEYFSETQRNKGNFPGRFSGRQFSNSRSEMNVSTLELGDSALYLCASSFGGTGELFFGEGSRLTVL.

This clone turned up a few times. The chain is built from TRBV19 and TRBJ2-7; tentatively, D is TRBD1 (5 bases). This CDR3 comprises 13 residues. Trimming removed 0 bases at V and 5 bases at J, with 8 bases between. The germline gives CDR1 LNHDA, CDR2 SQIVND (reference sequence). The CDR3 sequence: CASSIDQGDEQYF. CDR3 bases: TGTGCCAGTAGTATAGATCAGGGCGACGAGCAGTACTTC.

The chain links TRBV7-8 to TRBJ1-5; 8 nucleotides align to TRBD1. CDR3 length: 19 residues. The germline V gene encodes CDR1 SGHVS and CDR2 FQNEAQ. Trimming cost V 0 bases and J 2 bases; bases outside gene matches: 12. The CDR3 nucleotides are TGTGCCAGCAGCTTAGCCCTGACAGGGGTCCGGGAGGGCAATCAGCCCCAGCATTTT. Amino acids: CASSLALTGVREGNQPQHF.

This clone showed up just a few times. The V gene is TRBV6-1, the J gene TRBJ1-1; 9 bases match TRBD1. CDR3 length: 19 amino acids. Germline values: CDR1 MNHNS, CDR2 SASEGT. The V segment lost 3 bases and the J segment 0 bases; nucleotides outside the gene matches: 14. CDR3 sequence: CASSDEGSLGQGLNTEAFF. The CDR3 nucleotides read TGTGCCAGCAGTGATGAAGGTTCTTTGGGACAGGGCTTGAACACTGAAGCTTTCTTT.

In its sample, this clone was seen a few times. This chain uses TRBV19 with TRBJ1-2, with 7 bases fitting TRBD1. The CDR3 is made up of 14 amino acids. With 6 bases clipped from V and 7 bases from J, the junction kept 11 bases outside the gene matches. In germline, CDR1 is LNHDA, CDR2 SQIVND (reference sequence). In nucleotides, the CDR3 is TGTGCCAGTAGGTATCGGACAGGCACTAGTGGCTACACCTTC. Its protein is CASRYRTGTSGYTF.

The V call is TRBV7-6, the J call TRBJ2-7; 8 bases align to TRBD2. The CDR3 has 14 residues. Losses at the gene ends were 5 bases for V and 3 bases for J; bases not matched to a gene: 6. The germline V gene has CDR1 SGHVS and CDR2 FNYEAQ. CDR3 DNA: TGTGCCAGCAGCATCGGGGGGGATGGCTACGAGCAGTACTTC. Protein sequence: CASSIGGDGYEQYF. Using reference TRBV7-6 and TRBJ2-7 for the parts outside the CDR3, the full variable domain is GAGVSQSPRYKVTKRGQDVALRCDPISGHVSLYWYRQALGQGPEFLTYFNYEAQQDKSGLPNDRFSAERPEGSISTLTIQRTEQRDSAMYRCASSIGGDGYEQYFGPGTRLTVT.